One sample yielded the 15 T cell receptor beta chains listed below, sequenced in a study of T cell repertoires in cytomegalovirus infection (dated by TCRdb to between 2019 and 2020). Sequenced on an Illumina HiSeq 1500. Starting from the raw public reads, TCRdb applied fastp trimming at Q25, assembled clones with MiXCR and retained in-frame beta chains. All rows with the same CDR3 protein become a single entry with the most common DNA and genes. This sample gives 630,000 or so distinct CDR3 sequences in total; 20% to 30% of them show up just once. The ten largest clones take up around 8% of the sample. The specimen sequenced was CD8+ T cells from PBMCs. Receptors were obtained from a human donor in good health (CMV status not recorded). Some clones in this sample may be carry-over from other donors' samples.

V is TRBV20-1 and J is TRBJ1-2; no definite D call. The V end was cut by 6 bases, the J end by 10 bases, with 12 bases between. Germline V lookup: CDR1 DFQATT, CDR2 SNEGSKA (reference sequence). The CDR3 has 10 residues. This chain's CDR3 is CSAPRPNYTF. The CDR3 DNA reads as TGCAGTGCGCCCCGCCCGAACTACACCTTC.

This rearrangement joins TRBV12-3 or TRBV12-4 to TRBJ2-7; D is perhaps TRBD1 (5 bases). V was clipped by 7 bases and J by 6 bases, with 10 bases between them. This CDR3 has 11 amino acids. This chain's CDR3 is CASIQGGEQYF. Written as DNA, the CDR3 is TGTGCCAGCATCCAGGGTGGCGAGCAGTACTTC.

The rearrangement uses TRBV27 and TRBJ2-4; 7 bases agree with TRBD1. Germline trimming cut 4 bases from V and 1 base from J; bases unmatched to any gene: 7. The germline gives CDR1 MNHEY, CDR2 SMNVEV (reference sequence). The CDR3 loop spans 16 amino acids. The CDR3 nucleotides read TGTGCCAGCAGTTCAAGACAGGGTTACGCCAAAAACATTCAGTACTTC. It yields the protein CASSSRQGYAKNIQYF.

This clonotype was seen a few times. The V and J genes are TRBV6-2 or TRBV6-3 and TRBJ2-1, with D perhaps matching TRBD1 (5 bases). V gave up 4 bases and J gave up 0 bases, with 13 bases separating them. CDR3 length equals 16 residues. Germline V lookup: CDR1 MNHEY, CDR2 SVGEGT. For the CDR3, the DNA is TGTGCCAGCAGTTCTTTCACTGGGGCCTCCTACAATGAGCAGTTCTTC. Translating it yields CASSSFTGASYNEQFF.

This clonotype was found many times. The chain is built from TRBV7-2 and TRBJ2-1, with unresolved D. Germline CDR1 and CDR2: SGHTA and FQGNSA. The CDR3 runs 16 residues. V lost 1 base and J 0 bases, leaving 10 bases between the germline ends. The CDR3: CASSLDYQSSYNEQFF. Here the CDR3 DNA reads TGTGCCAGCAGCTTAGACTACCAGAGCTCCTACAATGAGCAGTTCTTC.

This clonotype was seen ten or more times. The chain is built from TRBV7-2 and TRBJ2-7; D may be TRBD2 (5 bases). The CDR3 loop spans 16 amino acids. V was shortened by 5 bases and J by 1 base, with 18 bases between the two germline ends. The germline CDR1 and CDR2 sequences are SGHTA and FQGNSA. The CDR3 reads CASSPSSAGASYEQYF. CDR3 bases: TGTGCCAGCAGCCCCAGTTCGGCGGGTGCTTCCTACGAGCAGTACTTC.

CDR3 loop: CASSRSDRGNTEAFF. The DNA of the CDR3 is TGCGCCAGCAGCCGTTCGGACAGGGGGAACACTGAAGCTTTCTTT. The chain uses TRBV4-3 and TRBJ1-1; the match to TRBD1 covers 9 bases. CDR3 length equals 15 residues. CDR1 and CDR2 from the germline V gene are LGHNA and YSLEER. The J segment lost 1 base and the V segment lost 4 bases, leaving 4 bases of the junction unmatched.

The gene calls are TRBV5-1 and TRBJ2-5, with D unresolved. V lost 0 bases to trimming and J lost 5 bases, with 8 bases between them. The CDR3 is 13 residues long. Germline V gives CDR1 SGHRS, CDR2 YFSETQ. The CDR3 coding sequence is TGCGCCAGCAGCTTGGTGACATGGGAGACCCAGTACTTC. This sequence encodes CASSLVTWETQYF.

This clonotype was detected only a few times. This sequence joins TRBV6-2 or TRBV6-3 and TRBJ1-5; D may be TRBD1 (5 bases). Per the germline V gene, CDR1 is MNHEY and CDR2 is SVGEGT. The ends were cut back, 5 bases at V and 0 bases at J, with 20 bases in the middle. The CDR3 consists of 18 residues. CDR3 nucleotide sequence: TGTGCCAGCAGTGGTCCGACAGAGATGGGCTATAGCAATCAGCCCCAGCATTTT. It codes for CASSGPTEMGYSNQPQHF.

The chain has TRBV6-6 and TRBJ1-6, with D possibly matching TRBD1 (5 bases). Germline CDR1 reads MNHNY; CDR2 reads SVGAGI (reference sequence). CDR3 size: 18 residues. With 0 bases removed from V and 5 bases from J, the gap between germline ends came to 17 bases. The CDR3 nucleotides read TGTGCCAGCAGTTACTCGAATTACCGGGACGGAGATAATTCACCCCTCCACTTT. It codes for CASSYSNYRDGDNSPLHF.

V usage is TRBV6-2 or TRBV6-3 and J usage is TRBJ2-7, with TRBD2 matching 9 bases. This CDR3 region has 13 residues. Germline CDR1 reads MNHEY; CDR2 reads SVGEGT. The J segment lost 3 bases and the V segment lost 10 bases, leaving 7 bases of the junction unmatched. The CDR3 DNA reads TGTGCCAACCAGCGGGGGGCCTTCTACGAGCAGTACGTC. Translation gives CANQRGAFYEQYV.

Details on this clonotype: One base away lies a much larger clone, so this may be a sequencing read error. V is TRBV7-2 and J is TRBJ2-5; 7 nucleotides agree with TRBD1. In germline, CDR1 is SGHTA, CDR2 FQGNSA. The CDR3 consists of 14 residues. CDR3 in amino acids: CASSLGDSQEAQYF. The CDR3 bases are TGTGCCAGCAGCTTAGGGGACAGCCAAGAGGCCCAGTACTTC.

This clonotype occurred a few times. The chain carries TRBV11-3 and TRBJ2-3; D is undetermined. There are 13 residues in the CDR3. Germline CDR1 SGHNT, CDR2 YENEEA. The V end lost 1 base, the J end lost 5 bases, and 7 bases lay between the germline ends. This CDR3 is CASSLVEEDTQYF. In nucleotides, the CDR3 is TGTGCCAGCAGCTTAGTTGAGGAAGATACGCAGTATTTT.

This clonotype came up a few times. This chain connects TRBV12-3 or TRBV12-4 to TRBJ2-5, with a weak D call TRBD2 (5 bases). The germline V and J ends were trimmed by 3 bases and 5 bases, with 10 bases remaining between them. The CDR3 is 13 residues long. CDR3 in amino acids: CASSFEGSETQYF. CDR3 DNA sequence: TGTGCCAGCAGTTTTGAGGGCTCGGAGACCCAGTACTTC.

This clonotype was seen at least ten times. V is TRBV12-3 or TRBV12-4 and J is TRBJ1-1; D is ambiguous. Trimming removed 4 bases from V and 0 bases from J, with 9 bases in between. The CDR3 is 14 residues long. CDR3 coding DNA: TGTGCCAGCAGTTATGGGGAATTGAACACTGAAGCTTTCTTT. Its protein product is CASSYGELNTEAFF.